The 16 T cell receptor beta chains in this list originate from one sample, sequenced in a study of kidney transplant recipient with SARS-CoV-2 infection. TCRdb passed the reads through MiXCR, listing each CDR3 protein once. The sample records approximately 240,000 distinct CDR3 sequences, about 28% being singletons. This specimen was a blood sample, taken at baseline and on day 111 from a kidney transplant recipient. These receptors all come from a male patient aged 25-45 years who had COVID-19 and was a kidney transplant recipient. A subset of T cells may come from the graft donor.

V is TRBV21-1 and J is TRBJ2-3; TRBD1 was called by the table and not checked on the DNA. TRBV21-1 is a pseudogene. The CDR3 has 17 residues. The CDR3, as DNA: TGTGCCAACAGTGCCCGGGTAGCTACAGTCATGCAAGATACGCAGTATTTT. This gives the protein CANSARVATVMQDTQYF.

The chain employs TRBV2 and TRBJ1-2; D is ambiguous. The CDR3 has 17 amino acids. Trimming left V 5 bases short and J 4 bases short, with 23 bases between. Germline V CDR1 and CDR2: SNHLY, FYNNEI. CDR3 coding DNA: TGTGCCAGCAGTAGATCGCGTTACCGATGGAAGACCTATGGCTACACCTTC. Translation: CASSRSRYRWKTYGYTF.

This clonotype was observed many times. The gene calls are TRBV18 and TRBJ2-7; D call uncertain. The V gene's germline CDR1 is KGHSH and CDR2 LQKENI. The CDR3 extends over 13 amino acids. The germline V and J ends were trimmed by 3 bases and 7 bases, with 13 bases remaining between them. The CDR3, as DNA: TGTGCCAGCTCACCCGACCCCACAAGGGAGCAGTACTTC. As protein: CASSPDPTREQYF.

As regards this clonotype: With a much larger clone just one base away, this may be a read error. The V call is TRBV30, the J call TRBJ2-1; TRBD2 agrees at 7 bases. In germline, CDR1 is GTSNPN, CDR2 SVGIG (reference sequence). With V trimmed by 0 bases and J by 2 bases, 4 bases remained unmatched. This CDR3 is 15 amino acids long. The CDR3 DNA follows: TGTGCCTGGAGTGTACGCAGCGGGACCTACAATGAGCAGTTCTTC. Amino acid sequence: CAWSVRSGTYNEQFF.

Comment on this clonotype: It may be a read error: a sequence one base away is much more abundant. This chain joins TRBV5-4 and TRBJ1-1, with D tentatively TRBD1 (5 bases). This CDR3 has 14 amino acids. V lost 2 bases, J lost 2 bases, and 10 bases lay in between. Germline V gene sequence: CDR1 SGHNT, CDR2 YYREEE (reference sequence). In DNA, the CDR3 is TGTGCCAGCAGCTTCGGGGCGGTCAACACTGAAGCTTTCTTT. It specifies CASSFGAVNTEAFF.

This clonotype was seen at least ten times. The rearrangement joins TRBV5-1 to TRBJ2-7, with 13 bases lining up with TRBD2. The CDR3 spans 15 residues. Germline values: CDR1 SGHRS, CDR2 YFSETQ. With V trimmed by 2 bases and J by 6 bases, 5 bases remained unmatched. CDR3 sequence: CASSFSTSGRGEQYF. The CDR3 region has the DNA TGCGCCAGCAGCTTCTCAACTAGCGGGAGGGGCGAGCAGTACTTC.

Comment on this clonotype: This may arise from a read error, as a much more abundant clone is one base away. CDR3 nucleotides: TGTGCCACCAGTAACATCGTTAATACCAGAAAGACCTATGGCTACACCTTC. It encodes CATSNIVNTRKTYGYTF. V and J are TRBV24-1 and TRBJ1-2; D remains unclear. The CDR3 has 17 residues. In germline, CDR1 is KGHDR, CDR2 SFDVKD. The V end was cut by 6 bases, the J end by 4 bases, with 23 bases between.

This clonotype came up many times. This chain uses TRBV12-3 or TRBV12-4 with TRBJ2-2; D unresolved. The length of the CDR3 is 14 residues. V gave up 2 bases and J gave up 7 bases, with 11 bases separating them. The CDR3 DNA sequence: TGTGCCAGCAGTTTAAGTTCGATTCACGGGGAGCTGTTTTTT. This encodes CASSLSSIHGELFF.

Worth noting for this clonotype: A much larger clone lies a single base off, so this may be a read error. Written as DNA, the CDR3 is TGTGCCAGCAGCCAGGGCGGTACTGAAGCTTTCTTT. Amino acids: CASSQGGTEAFF. This rearrangement joins TRBV5-8 to TRBJ1-1; maybe TRBD1 (5 bases). V lost 4 bases, J lost 5 bases, and 9 bases lay in between. This CDR3 is built from 12 residues. Germline CDR1 SGHTS, CDR2 YDEGEE.

This clonotype was seen many times. The CDR3 nucleotides read TGTGCCAGCAACGGGCGGAACACCGGGGAGCTGTTTTTT. Amino acid sequence: CASNGRNTGELFF. The V gene is TRBV28, the J gene TRBJ2-2; no reliable D call. The germline gives CDR1 MDHEN, CDR2 SYDVKM. With 7 bases removed from V and 1 base from J, the gap between germline ends came to 7 bases. This CDR3 region has 13 residues. Variable domain in full (rest from reference TRBV28 and TRBJ2-2): DVKVTQSSRYLVKRTGEKVFLECVQDMDHENMFWYRQDPGLGLRLIYFSYDVKMKEKGDIPEGYSVSREKKERFSLILESASTNQTSMYLCASNGRNTGELFFGEGSRLTVL.

This clonotype appeared many times. The chain joins TRBV12-3 or TRBV12-4 to TRBJ1-3, with D unresolved. Between the trimmed V and J ends, which lost 6 bases and 4 bases, there was a span of 13 bases. The CDR3 totals 14 residues. CDR3 nucleotide sequence: TGTGCCAGCAGCCCCGTTAGAAAGGGAAACACCATATATTTT. This translates into CASSPVRKGNTIYF.

On this clonotype: It may be a read error: a sequence one base away is much more abundant. The chain has TRBV6-2 or TRBV6-3 and TRBJ2-1; TRBD2 matches 9 bases. The V and J ends lost 10 bases and 6 bases, in that order; junction bases with no gene match: 13. CDR1 and CDR2 from the germline V gene are MNHEY and SVGEGT. The CDR3 covers 15 residues. The CDR3 protein is CATLAGTSPCNEQFF. Here the CDR3 DNA reads TGTGCCACCCTGGCCGGGACTAGCCCCTGCAATGAGCAGTTCTTC.

A few counts support this clonotype. The rearrangement joins TRBV6-5 to TRBJ2-3, with 8 bases fitting TRBD2. Looked up from germline, CDR1 is MNHEY and CDR2 is SVGAGI. With 5 bases clipped from V and 4 bases from J, the junction kept 8 bases outside the gene matches. The CDR3 has 15 amino acids. The CDR3 sequence: CASSTERELSDTQYF. The CDR3 nucleotides read TGTGCCAGCAGTACTGAGCGGGAGTTATCAGATACGCAGTATTTT.

This clonotype was counted at least ten times. This rearrangement joins TRBV6-1 to TRBJ1-2; D call uncertain. Germline V gene data show CDR1 as MNHNS and CDR2 as SASEGT. Deletions cut 3 bases from V and 4 bases from J, with 21 bases between. The CDR3 has 17 amino acids. CDR3 nucleotides: TGTGCCAGCAGTGAGAGATACTCTATGCGAAAGACCTATGGCTACACCTTC. Translating gives CASSERYSMRKTYGYTF.

The sample holds many counts of this clonotype. The chain combines TRBV11-2 with TRBJ1-2; unclear D gene. Trimming left V 5 bases short and J 4 bases short, with 23 bases between. This CDR3 has 17 residues. Germline lookup yields CDR1 SGHAT and CDR2 FQNNGV. In DNA form, the CDR3 reads TGTGCCAGCAGCCTATTCCAAACAAGCAGAAAGACCTATGGCTACACCTTC. This translates into CASSLFQTSRKTYGYTF.

The J gene is TRBJ1-3, the V gene TRBV14; D is unclear. CDR1 and CDR2 from the germline V gene are SGHDN and FVKESK. Trimming stripped 3 bases from V and 4 bases from J, with 13 bases between. This CDR3 contains 15 residues. The CDR3 DNA follows: TGTGCCAGCAGCCAGGGTCTGGGTCCAGGAAACACCATATATTTT. Amino acids: CASSQGLGPGNTIYF.